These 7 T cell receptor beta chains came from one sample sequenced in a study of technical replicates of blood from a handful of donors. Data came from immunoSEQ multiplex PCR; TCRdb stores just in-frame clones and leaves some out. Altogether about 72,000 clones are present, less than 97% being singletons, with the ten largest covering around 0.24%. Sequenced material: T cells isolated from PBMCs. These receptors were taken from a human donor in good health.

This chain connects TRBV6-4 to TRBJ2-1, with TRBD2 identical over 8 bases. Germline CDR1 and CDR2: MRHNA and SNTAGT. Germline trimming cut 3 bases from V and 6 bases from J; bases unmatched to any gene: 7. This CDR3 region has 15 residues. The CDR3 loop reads CASSEAAGEINEQFF. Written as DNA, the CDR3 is TGTGCCAGCAGTGAGGCAGCGGGAGAAATCAATGAGCAGTTCTTC.

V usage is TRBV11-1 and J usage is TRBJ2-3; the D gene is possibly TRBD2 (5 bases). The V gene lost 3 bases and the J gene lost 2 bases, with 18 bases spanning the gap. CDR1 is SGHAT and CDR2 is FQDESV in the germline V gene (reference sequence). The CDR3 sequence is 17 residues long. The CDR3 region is CASSFGRGPGYTDTQYF. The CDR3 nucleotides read TGTGCCAGCAGCTTTGGTAGAGGGCCGGGCTACACAGATACGCAGTATTTT.

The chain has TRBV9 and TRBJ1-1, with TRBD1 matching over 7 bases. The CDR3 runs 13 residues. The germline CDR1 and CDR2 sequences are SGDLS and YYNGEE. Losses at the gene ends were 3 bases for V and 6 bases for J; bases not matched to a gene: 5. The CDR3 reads CASSETGVAEAFF. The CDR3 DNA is TGTGCCAGCAGCGAAACAGGGGTGGCTGAAGCTTTCTTT.

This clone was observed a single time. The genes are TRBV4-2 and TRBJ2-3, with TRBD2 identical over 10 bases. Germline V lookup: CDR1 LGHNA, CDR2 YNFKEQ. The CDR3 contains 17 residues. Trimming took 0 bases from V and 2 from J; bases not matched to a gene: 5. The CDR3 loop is CASSQEQRGGITDTQYF. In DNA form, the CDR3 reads TGTGCCAGCAGCCAAGAACAGCGGGGGGGTATCACAGATACGCAGTATTTT.

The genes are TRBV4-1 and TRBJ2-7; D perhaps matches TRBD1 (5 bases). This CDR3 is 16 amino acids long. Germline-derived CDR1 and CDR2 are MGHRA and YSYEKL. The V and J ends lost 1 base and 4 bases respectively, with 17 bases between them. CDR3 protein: CASSQAGASIQYEQYF. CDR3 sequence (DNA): TGCGCCAGCAGCCAAGCTGGGGCATCTATCCAGTACGAGCAGTACTTC.

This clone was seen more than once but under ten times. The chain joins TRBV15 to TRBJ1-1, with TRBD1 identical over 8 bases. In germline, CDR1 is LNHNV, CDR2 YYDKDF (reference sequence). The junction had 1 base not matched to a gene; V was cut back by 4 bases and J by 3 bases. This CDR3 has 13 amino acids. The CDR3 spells CATSKTGDTEAFF. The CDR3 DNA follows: TGTGCCACCAGCAAGACAGGGGACACTGAAGCTTTCTTT.

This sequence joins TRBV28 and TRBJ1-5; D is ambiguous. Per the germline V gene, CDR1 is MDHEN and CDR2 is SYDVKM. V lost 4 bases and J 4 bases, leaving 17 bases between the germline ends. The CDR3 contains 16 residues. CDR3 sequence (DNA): TGTGCCAGCAGTTCCCCGCATATTACAGTGAATCAGCCCCAGCATTTT. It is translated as CASSSPHITVNQPQHF.